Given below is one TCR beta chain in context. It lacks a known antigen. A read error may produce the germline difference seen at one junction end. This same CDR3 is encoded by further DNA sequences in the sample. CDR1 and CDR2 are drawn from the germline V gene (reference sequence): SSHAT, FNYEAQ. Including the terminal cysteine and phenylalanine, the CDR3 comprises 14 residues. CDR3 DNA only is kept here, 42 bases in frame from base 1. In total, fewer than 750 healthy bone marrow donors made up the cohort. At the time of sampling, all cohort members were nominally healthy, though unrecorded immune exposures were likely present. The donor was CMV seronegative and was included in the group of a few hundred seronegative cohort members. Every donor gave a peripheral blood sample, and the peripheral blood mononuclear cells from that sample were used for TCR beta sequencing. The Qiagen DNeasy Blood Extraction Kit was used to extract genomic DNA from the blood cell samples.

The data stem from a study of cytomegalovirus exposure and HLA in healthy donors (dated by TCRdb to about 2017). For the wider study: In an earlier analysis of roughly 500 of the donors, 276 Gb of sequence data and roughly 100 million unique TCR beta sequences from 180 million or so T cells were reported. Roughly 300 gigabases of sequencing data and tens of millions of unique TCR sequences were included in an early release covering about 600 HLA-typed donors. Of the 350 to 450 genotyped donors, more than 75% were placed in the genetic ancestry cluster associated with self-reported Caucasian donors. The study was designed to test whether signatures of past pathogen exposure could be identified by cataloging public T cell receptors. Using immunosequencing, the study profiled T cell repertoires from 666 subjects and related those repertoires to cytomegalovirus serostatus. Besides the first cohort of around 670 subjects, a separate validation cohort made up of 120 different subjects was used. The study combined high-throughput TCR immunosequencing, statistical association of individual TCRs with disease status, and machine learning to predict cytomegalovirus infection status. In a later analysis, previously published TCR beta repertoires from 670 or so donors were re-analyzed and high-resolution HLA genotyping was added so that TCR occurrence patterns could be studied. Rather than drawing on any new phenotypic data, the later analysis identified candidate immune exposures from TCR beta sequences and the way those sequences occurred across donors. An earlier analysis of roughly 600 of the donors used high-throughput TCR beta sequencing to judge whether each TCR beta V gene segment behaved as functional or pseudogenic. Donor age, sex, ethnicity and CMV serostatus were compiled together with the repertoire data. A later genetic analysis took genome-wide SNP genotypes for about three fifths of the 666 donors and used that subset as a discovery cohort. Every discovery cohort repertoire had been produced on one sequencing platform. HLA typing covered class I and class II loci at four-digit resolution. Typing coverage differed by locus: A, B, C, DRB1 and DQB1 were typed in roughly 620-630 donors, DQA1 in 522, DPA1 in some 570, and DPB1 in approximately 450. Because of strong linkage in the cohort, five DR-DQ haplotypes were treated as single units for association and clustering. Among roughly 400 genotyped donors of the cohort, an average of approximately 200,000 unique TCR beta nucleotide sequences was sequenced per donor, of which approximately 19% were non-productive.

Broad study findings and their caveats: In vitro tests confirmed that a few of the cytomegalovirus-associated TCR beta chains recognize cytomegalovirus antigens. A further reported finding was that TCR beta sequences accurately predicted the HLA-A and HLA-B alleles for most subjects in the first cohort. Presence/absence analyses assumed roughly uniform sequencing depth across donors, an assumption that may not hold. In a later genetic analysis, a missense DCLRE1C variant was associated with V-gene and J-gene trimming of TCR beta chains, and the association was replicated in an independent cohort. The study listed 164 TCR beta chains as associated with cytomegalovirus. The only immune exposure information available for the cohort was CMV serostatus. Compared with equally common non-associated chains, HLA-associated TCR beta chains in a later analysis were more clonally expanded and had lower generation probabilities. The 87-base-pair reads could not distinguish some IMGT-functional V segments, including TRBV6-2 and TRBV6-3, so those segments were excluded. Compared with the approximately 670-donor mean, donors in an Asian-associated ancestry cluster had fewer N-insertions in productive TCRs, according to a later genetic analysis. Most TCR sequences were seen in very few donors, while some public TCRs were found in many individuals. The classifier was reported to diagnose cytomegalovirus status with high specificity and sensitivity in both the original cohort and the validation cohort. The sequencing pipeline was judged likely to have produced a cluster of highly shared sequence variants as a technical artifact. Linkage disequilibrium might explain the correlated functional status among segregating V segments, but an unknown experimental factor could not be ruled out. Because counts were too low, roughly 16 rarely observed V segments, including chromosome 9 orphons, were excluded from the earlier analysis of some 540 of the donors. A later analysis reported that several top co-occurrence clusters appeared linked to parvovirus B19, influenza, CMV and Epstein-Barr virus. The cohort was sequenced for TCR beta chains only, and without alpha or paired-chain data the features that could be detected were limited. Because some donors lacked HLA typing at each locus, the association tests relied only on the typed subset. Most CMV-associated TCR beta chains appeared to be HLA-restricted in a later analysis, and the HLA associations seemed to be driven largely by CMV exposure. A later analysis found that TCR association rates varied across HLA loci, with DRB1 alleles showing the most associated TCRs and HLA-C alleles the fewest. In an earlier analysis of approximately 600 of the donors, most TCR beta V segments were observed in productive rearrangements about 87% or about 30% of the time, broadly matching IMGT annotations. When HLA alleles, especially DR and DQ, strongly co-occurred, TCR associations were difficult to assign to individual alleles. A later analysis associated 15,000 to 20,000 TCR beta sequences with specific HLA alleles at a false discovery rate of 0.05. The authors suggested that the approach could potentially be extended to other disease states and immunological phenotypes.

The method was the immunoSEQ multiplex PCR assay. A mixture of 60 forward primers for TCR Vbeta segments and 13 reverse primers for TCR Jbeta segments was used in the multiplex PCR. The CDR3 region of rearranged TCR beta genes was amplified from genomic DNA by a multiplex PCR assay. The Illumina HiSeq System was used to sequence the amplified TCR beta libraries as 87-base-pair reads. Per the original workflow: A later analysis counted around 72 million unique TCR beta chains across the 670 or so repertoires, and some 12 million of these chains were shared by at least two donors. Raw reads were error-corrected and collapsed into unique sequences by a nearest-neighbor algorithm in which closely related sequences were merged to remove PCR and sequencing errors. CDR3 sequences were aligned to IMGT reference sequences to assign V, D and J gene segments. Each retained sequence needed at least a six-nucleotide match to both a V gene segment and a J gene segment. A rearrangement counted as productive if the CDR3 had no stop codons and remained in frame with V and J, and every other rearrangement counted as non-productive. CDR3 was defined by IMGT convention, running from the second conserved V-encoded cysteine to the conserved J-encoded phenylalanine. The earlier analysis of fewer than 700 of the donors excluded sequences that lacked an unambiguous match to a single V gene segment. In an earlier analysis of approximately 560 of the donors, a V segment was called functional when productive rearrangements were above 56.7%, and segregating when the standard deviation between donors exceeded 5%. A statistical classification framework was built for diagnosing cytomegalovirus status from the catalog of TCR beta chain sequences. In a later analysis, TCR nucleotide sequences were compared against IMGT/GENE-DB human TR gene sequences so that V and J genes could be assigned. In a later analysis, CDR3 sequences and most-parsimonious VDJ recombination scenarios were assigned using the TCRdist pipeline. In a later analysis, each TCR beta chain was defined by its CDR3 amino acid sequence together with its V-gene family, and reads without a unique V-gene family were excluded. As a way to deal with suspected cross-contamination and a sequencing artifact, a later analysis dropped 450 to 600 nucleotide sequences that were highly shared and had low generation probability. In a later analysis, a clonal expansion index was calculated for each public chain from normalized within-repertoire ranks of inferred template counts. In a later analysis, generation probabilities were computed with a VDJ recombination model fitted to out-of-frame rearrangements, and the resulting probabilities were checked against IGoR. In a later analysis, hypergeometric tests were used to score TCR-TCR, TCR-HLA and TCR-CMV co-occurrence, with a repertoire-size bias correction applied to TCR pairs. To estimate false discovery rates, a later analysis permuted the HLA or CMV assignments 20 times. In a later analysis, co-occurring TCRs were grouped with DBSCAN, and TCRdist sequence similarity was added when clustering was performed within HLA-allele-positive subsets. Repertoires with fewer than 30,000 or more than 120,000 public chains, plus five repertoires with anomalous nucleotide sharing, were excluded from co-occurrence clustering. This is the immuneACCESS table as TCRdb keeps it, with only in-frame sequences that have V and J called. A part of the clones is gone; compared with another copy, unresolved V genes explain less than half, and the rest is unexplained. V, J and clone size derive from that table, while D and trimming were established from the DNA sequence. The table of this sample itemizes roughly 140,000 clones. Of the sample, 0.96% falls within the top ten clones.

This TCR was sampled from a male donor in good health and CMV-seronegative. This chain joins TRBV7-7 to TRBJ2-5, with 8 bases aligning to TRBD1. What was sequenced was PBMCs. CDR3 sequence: CASSRGTGQETQYF. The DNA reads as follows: TGTGCTAGCAGCCGTGGGACAGGACAAGAGACCCAGTACTTC. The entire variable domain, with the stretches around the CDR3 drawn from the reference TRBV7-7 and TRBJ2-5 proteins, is GAGVSQSPRYKVTKRGQDVTLRCDPISSHATLYWYQQALGQGPEFLTYFNYEAQPDKSGLPSDRFSAERPEGSISTLTIQRTEQRDSAMYRCASSRGTGQETQYFGPGTRLLVL.